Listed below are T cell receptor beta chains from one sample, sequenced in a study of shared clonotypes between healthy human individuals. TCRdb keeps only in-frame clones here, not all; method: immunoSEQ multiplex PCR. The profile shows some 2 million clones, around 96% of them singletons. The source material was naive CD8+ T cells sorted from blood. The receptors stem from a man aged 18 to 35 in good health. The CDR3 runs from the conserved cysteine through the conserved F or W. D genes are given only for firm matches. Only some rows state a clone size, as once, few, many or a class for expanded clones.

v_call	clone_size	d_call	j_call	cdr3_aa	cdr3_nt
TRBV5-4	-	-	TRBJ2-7	CASSLNRDPSYEQYF	TGTGCCAGCAGCTTGAACCGGGACCCCAGCTACGAGCAGTACTTC
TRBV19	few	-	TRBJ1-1	CASSIDGNTEAFF	TGTGCCAGTAGCATCGACGGGAACACTGAAGCTTTCTTT
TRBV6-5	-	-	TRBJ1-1	CASSVSAVTEAFF	TGTGCCAGCAGTGTTAGCGCAGTCACTGAAGCTTTCTTT
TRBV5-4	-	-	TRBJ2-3	CASSLFGATDTQYF	TGTGCCAGCAGCTTGTTTGGGGCCACAGATACGCAGTATTTT
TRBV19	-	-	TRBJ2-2	CASSISGRNTGELFF	TGTGCCAGTAGTATATCGGGAAGGAACACCGGGGAGCTGTTTTTT
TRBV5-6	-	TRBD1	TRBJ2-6	CASSLEDRGLSGANVLTF	TGTGCCAGCAGCTTGGAGGACAGGGGCCTCTCTGGGGCCAACGTCCTGACTTTC
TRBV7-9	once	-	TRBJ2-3	CASSFGTPDTQYF	TGTGCCAGCAGCTTTGGCACCCCAGATACGCAGTATTTT
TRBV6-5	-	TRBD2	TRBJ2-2	CASRGLAGGIGELFF	TGTGCCAGCAGGGGACTAGCGGGAGGGATCGGGGAGCTGTTTTTT
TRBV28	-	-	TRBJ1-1	CASSLMPDGFNTEAFF	TGTGCCAGCAGTTTAATGCCGGACGGTTTTAACACTGAAGCTTTCTTT
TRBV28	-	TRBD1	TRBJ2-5	CASSPNTGALQETQYF	TGTGCCAGCAGTCCAAATACAGGGGCCCTACAAGAGACCCAGTACTTC
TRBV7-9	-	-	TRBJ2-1	CASSFVQGIYNEQFF	TGTGCCAGCAGCTTCGTACAGGGTATCTACAATGAGCAGTTCTTC
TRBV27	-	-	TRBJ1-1	CASSLLAGPGDTEAFF	TGTGCCAGCAGTTTACTGGCAGGGCCTGGGGACACTGAAGCTTTCTTT
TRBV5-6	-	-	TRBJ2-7	CASSSDDYEQYF	TGTGCCAGCAGTTCGGACGACTACGAGCAGTACTTC
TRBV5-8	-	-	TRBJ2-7	CASSSRYNLDYYSYEQYF	TGTGCCAGCAGCTCAAGATATAACTTGGACTACTACTCCTACGAGCAGTACTTC
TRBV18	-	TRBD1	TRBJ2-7	CASSPADRGLEEQYF	TGTGCCAGCTCACCAGCCGACAGGGGGCTCGAGGAGCAGTACTTC
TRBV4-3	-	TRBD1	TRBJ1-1	CASSQEDSQGGTEAFF	TGCGCCAGCAGCCAAGAGGATTCACAGGGGGGCACTGAAGCTTTCTTT
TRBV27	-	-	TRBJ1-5	CASRPNRSLNQPQHF	TGTGCCAGCAGGCCAAACAGGAGCCTCAATCAGCCCCAGCATTTT
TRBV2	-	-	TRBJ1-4	CASSEYHAKNEKLFF	TGTGCCAGCAGTGAATACCACGCCAAAAATGAAAAACTGTTTTTT
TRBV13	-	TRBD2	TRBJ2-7	CASSFGTSGLYEQYF	TGTGCCAGCAGCTTTGGGACTAGCGGGCTCTACGAGCAGTACTTC
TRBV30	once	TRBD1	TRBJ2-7	CAWSSGQGLYEQYF	TGTGCCTGGAGCTCGGGACAGGGTCTCTACGAGCAGTACTTC
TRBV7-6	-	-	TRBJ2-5	CASSSAAWDQETQYF	TGTGCCAGCAGCTCGGCCGCCTGGGACCAAGAGACCCAGTACTTC
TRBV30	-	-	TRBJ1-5	CAWSVPGQTNQPQHF	TGTGCCTGGAGTGTACCCGGACAGACCAATCAGCCCCAGCATTTT